This T cell receptor beta chain comes out of a study of T cells after yellow fever vaccination. Looked up from germline, CDR1 is SGHVS and CDR2 is FQNEAQ. Trimming stripped 3 bases from V and 1 base from J, with 15 bases between. The CDR3 totals 17 residues. Synthesis of TCR cDNA relied on 5'RACE template switching, which attached a universal primer site and UMIs. TCRdb reprocessed the 5' RACE reads with MiXCR, giving one entry per CDR3 protein. The sample records 45,000 to 65,000 distinct CDR3 sequences, about 6.6% being singletons. Study results and limitations: Only a small proportion of the clonotypes turned up in both the CD4 and the CD8 compartments, likely arising from convergent recombination. Primary-vaccination clones mostly resurfaced post-booster (around 96% CD4, more than 85% CD8).

The receptor comes from a man aged 18 to 35 who received the YFV17D yellow fever vaccine. The sample consisted of CD8+ T cells not binding an NS4B(214-222) dextramer, sorted from PBMCs, taken about 49 days after the first yellow fever vaccination. The V and J genes are TRBV7-8 and TRBJ2-2; a possible D gene is TRBD1 (6 bases). The CDR3 spells CASSFPQGRGNTGELFF. The CDR3, as DNA: TGTGCCAGCAGCTTCCCCCAGGGCAGGGGGAACACCGGGGAGCTGTTTTTT.